The clone carrying this TCR beta chain occurred many times. Template switching added a universal primer site, and cDNA bore unique molecular identifiers. Via MiXCR, TCRdb re-called the 5' RACE reads, giving one row per CDR3 protein. This sample has hundreds of thousands of distinct CDR3 sequences, with around 6% found just once. This specimen belongs to a study of identical twins. Unmatched junction bases numbered 5, after V lost 0 bases and J lost 6 bases. Germline values: CDR1 DFQATT, CDR2 SNEGSKA (reference sequence). The CDR3 has 15 residues. The TCR sequence derives from a man younger than 30 in good health. The chain employs TRBV20-1 and TRBJ2-2; 9 bases line up with TRBD2. The material sequenced was naive T cells sorted from blood. The chain's CDR3 is CSARDPGLAPGELFF. The CDR3, as DNA: TGCAGTGCTAGAGATCCGGGACTAGCCCCCGGGGAGCTGTTTTTT.